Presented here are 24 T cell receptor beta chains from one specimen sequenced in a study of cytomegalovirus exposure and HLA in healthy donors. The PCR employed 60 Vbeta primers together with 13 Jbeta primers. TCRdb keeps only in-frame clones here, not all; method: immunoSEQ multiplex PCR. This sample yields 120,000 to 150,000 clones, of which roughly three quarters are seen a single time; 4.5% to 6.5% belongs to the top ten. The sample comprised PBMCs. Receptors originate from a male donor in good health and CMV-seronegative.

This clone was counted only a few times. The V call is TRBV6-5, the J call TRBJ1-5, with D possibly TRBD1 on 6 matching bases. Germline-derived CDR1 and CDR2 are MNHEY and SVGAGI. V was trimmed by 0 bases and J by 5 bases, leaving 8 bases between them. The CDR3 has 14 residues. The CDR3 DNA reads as TGTGCCAGCAGTTACTCGGACAGATATCAGCCCCAGCATTTT. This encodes CASSYSDRYQPQHF.

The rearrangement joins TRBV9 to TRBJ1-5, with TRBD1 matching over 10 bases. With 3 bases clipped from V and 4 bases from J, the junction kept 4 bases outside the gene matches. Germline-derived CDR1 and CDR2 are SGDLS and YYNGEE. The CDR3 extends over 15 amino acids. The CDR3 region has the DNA TGTGCCAGCAGCGGGGGGACAGGGGTAAATCAGCCCCAGCATTTT. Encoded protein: CASSGGTGVNQPQHF. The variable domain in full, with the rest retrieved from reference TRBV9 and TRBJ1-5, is DSGVTQTPKHLITATGQRVTLRCSPRSGDLSVYWYQQSLDQGLQFLIQYYNGEERAKGNILERFSAQQFPDLHSELNLSSLELGDSALYFCASSGGTGVNQPQHFGDGTRLSIL.

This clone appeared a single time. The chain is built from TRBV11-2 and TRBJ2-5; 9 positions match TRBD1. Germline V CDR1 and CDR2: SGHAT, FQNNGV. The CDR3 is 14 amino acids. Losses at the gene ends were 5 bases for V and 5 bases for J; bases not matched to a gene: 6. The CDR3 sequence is CASSIQGAEETQYF. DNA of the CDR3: TGTGCCAGCAGCATACAGGGGGCGGAGGAGACCCAGTACTTC. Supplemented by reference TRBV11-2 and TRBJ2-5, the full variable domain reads EAGVAQSPRYKIIEKRQSVAFWCNPISGHATLYWYQQILGQGPKLLIQFQNNGVVDDSQLPKDRFSAERLKGVDSTLKIQPAKLEDSAVYLCASSIQGAEETQYFGPGTRLLVL.

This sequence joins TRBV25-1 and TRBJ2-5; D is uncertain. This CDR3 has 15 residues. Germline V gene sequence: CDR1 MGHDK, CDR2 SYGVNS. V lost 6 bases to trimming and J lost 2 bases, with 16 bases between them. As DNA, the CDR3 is TGTGCCAGCAGCTCCCCCCACGGTATGCAAGAGACCCAGTACTTC. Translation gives CASSSPHGMQETQYF.

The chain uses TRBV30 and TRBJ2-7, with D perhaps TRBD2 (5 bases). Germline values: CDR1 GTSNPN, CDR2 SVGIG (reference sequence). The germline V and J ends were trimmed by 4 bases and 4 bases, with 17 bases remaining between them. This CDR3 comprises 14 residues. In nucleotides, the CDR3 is TGTGCCTGGAATAGCGCAGGCTACGAATACGAGCAGTACTTC. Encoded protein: CAWNSAGYEYEQYF.

CDR3 in amino acids: CASSYLGGGTDTQYF. The CDR3 coding sequence is TGTGCCAGCAGTTATCTGGGGGGAGGCACAGATACGCAGTATTTT. The chain combines TRBV6-5 with TRBJ2-3; D possibly corresponds to TRBD2 (6 bases). The CDR3 is 15 residues long. Germline CDR1 is MNHEY and CDR2 is SVGAGI. Trimming removed 3 bases at V and 1 base at J, with 11 bases between.

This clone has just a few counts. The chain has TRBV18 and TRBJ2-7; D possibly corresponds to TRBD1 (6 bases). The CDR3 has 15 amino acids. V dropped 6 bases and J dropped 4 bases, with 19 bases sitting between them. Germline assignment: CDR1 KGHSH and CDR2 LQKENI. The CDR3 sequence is CASSSGTSVVYEQYF. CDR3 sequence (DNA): TGTGCCAGCTCCTCCGGGACAAGCGTAGTGTACGAGCAGTACTTC.

DNA of the CDR3: TGCGCCAGCAGCCACCCAAAACAGGACAGCATAACGATGACCCAAGAGACCCAGTACTTC. It encodes CASSHPKQDSITMTQETQYF. The rearrangement uses TRBV4-3 and TRBJ2-5; D possibly corresponds to TRBD1 (6 bases). This CDR3 region has 20 residues. Germline V gene lookup returns CDR1 LGHNA and CDR2 YSLEER. The V gene lost 3 bases and the J gene lost 1 base, with 27 bases spanning the gap.

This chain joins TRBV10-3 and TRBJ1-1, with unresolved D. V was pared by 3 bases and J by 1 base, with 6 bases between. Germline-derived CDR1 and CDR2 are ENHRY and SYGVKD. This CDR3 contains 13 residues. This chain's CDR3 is CAISDIQNTEAFF. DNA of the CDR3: TGTGCCATCAGTGACATACAGAACACTGAAGCTTTCTTT.

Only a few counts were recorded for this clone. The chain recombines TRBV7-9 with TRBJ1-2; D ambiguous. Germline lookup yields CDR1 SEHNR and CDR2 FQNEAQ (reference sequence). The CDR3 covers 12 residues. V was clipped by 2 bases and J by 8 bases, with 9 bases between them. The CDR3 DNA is TGTGCCAGCAGCTTATCGCGCGGCGGCTACACCTTC. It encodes CASSLSRGGYTF.

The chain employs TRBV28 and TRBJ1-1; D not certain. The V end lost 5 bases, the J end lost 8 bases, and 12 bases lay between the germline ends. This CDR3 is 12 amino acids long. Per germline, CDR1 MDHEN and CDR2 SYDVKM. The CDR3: CASSPRNLEAFF. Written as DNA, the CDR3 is TGTGCCAGCAGTCCACGCAACCTAGAAGCTTTCTTT.

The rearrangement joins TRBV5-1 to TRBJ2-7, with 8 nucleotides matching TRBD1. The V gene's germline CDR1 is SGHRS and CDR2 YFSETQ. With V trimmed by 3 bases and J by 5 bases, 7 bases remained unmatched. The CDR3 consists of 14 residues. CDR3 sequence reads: CASSWTGSVDEQYF. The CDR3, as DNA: TGCGCCAGCAGCTGGACAGGGTCTGTGGACGAGCAGTACTTC. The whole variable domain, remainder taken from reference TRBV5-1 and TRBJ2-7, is KAGVTQTPRYLIKTRGQQVTLSCSPISGHRSVSWYQQTPGQGLQFLFEYFSETQRNKGNFPGRFSGRQFSNSRSEMNVSTLELGDSALYLCASSWTGSVDEQYFGPGTRLTVT.

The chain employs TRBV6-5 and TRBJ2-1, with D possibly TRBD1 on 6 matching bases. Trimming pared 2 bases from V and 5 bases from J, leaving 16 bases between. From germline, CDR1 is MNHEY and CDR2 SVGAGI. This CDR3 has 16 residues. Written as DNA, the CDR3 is TGTGCCAGCAGTTACGATCAACAGGGCTTCCACAATGAGCAGTTCTTC. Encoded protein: CASSYDQQGFHNEQFF.

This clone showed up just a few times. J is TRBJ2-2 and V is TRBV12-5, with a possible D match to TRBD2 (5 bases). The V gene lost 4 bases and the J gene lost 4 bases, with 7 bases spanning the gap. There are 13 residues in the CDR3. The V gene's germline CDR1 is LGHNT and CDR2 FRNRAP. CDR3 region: CASGSGGTGELFF. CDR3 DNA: TGTGCTAGTGGTTCCGGAGGCACCGGGGAGCTGTTTTTT.

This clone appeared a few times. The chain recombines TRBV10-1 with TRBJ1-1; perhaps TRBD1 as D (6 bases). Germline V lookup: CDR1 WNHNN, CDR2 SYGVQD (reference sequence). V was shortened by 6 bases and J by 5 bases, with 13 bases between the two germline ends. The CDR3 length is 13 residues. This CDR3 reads CASRQGLWTEAFF. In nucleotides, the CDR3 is TGCGCCAGCAGGCAGGGGTTATGGACTGAAGCTTTCTTT.

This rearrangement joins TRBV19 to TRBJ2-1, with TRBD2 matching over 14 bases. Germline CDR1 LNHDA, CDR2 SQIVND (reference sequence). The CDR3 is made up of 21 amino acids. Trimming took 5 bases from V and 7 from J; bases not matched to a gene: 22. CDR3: CASSSSPRLAGGRIRLNEQFF. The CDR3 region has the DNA TGTGCCAGTAGTTCCTCCCCCCGACTAGCGGGGGGGAGGATACGTTTGAATGAGCAGTTCTTC. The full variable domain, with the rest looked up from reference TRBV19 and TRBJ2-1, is DGGITQSPKYLFRKEGQNVTLSCEQNLNHDAMYWYRQDPGQGLRLIYYSQIVNDFQKGDIAEGYSVSREKKESFPLTVTSAQKNPTAFYLCASSSSPRLAGGRIRLNEQFFGPGTRLTVL.

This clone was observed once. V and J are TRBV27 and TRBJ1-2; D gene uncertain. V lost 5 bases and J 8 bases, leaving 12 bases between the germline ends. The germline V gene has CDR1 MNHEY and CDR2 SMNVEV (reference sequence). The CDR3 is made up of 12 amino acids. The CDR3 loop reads CASSLEGGGYTF. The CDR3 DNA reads TGTGCCAGCAGTCTAGAGGGAGGAGGCTACACCTTC.

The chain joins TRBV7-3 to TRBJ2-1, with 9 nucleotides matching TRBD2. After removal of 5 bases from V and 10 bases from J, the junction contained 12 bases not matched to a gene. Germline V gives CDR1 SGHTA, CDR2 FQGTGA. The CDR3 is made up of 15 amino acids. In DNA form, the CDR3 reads TGTGCCAGCAGCCCCGGAGTGGGCGGGGGGGCCGAGCAGTTCTTC. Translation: CASSPGVGGGAEQFF.

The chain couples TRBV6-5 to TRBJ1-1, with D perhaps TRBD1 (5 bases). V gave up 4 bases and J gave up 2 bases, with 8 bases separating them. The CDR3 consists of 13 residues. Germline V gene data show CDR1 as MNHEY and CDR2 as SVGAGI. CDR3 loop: CASSFDRNTEAFF. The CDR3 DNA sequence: TGTGCCAGCAGTTTTGACAGAAACACTGAAGCTTTCTTT.

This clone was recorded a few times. CDR3 bases: TGTGCCAGCAGCTTCTCTAGCGGGGGGCCATGGGAGCAGTACTTC. It yields the protein CASSFSSGGPWEQYF. This rearrangement joins TRBV7-2 to TRBJ2-7, with 11 positions matching TRBD2. The CDR3 sequence is 15 residues long. In germline, CDR1 is SGHTA, CDR2 FQGNSA. The ends lost 3 bases at V and 7 bases at J; junction bases unmatched: 8. The variable domain in full, completed from reference TRBV7-2 and TRBJ2-7, reads GAGVSQSPSNKVTEKGKDVELRCDPISGHTALYWYRQSLGQGLEFLIYFQGNSAPDKSGLPSDRFSAERTGGSVSTLTIQRTQQEDSAVYLCASSFSSGGPWEQYFGPGTRLTVT.

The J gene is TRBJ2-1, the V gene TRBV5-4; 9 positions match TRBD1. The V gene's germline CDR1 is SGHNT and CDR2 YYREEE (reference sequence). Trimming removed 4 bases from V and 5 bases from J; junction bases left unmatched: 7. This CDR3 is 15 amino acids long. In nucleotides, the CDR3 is TGTGCCAGCAGCATGGGACAGGGTGGTCACAATGAGCAGTTCTTC. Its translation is CASSMGQGGHNEQFF.

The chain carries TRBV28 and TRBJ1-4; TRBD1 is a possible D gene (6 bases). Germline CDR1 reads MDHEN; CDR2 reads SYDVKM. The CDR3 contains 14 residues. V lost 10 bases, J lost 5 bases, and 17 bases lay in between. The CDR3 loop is CAINKQGRNEKLFF. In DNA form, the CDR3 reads TGTGCCATAAATAAACAGGGTAGAAATGAAAAACTGTTTTTT.

The CDR3 loop reads CASSPTASGSYEQYF. CDR3 sequence (DNA): TGTGCCAGCAGTCCGACTGCCTCGGGCTCCTACGAGCAGTACTTC. The chain joins TRBV2 to TRBJ2-7; D unresolved. The V gene's germline CDR1 is SNHLY and CDR2 FYNNEI. V lost 5 bases, J lost 0 bases, and 14 bases lay in between. CDR3 length equals 15 residues.

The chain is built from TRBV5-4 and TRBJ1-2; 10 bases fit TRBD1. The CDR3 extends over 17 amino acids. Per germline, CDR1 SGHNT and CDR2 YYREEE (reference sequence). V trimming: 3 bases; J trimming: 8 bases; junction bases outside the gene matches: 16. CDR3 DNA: TGTGCCAGCAGCTACCTAGCCGGGACAGGGGTCTCGGGAGGCTACACCTTC. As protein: CASSYLAGTGVSGGYTF.